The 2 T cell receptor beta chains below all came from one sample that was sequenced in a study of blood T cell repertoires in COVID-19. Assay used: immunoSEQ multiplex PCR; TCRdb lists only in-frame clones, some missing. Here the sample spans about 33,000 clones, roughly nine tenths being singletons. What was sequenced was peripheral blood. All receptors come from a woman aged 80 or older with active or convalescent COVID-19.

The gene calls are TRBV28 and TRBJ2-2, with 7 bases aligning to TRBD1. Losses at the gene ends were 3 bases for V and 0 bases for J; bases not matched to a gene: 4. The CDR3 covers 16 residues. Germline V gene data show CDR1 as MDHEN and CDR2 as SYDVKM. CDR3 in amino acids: CASSLRGPSNTGELFF. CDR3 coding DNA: TGTGCCAGCAGTTTGAGGGGGCCTTCGAACACCGGGGAGCTGTTTTTT.

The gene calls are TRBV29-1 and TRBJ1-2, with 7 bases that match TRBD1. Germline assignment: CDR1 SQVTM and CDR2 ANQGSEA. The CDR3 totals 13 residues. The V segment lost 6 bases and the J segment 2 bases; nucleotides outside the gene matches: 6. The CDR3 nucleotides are TGCAGCGTGTCCCTGACAGGGAACTATGGCTACACCTTC. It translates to CSVSLTGNYGYTF.